A selection of T cell receptor beta chains follows, all from one sample in a study of early T cells in non-severe SARS-CoV-2 infection. TCRdb re-analysed the 5' RACE reads in MiXCR, keeping a single row per CDR3 protein. The table records roughly 60,000 distinct CDR3 sequences, over 9.5% of them present only once. The sample consisted of whole blood. These receptor sequences come from an adult who was a healthcare worker with PCR-confirmed SARS-CoV-2 infection or an uninfected control (not recorded which). Both conserved end residues are part of each CDR3. A D gene is named only where the DNA matches it firmly. Clone size is not always given. Where it is, it says once, few, many or a class for expanded clones.

J gene	clone size	D gene	V gene	CDR3 protein	CDR3 DNA
TRBJ1-1	NA	NA	TRBV18	CASSPPGGGGYTEAFF	TGTGCCAGCTCACCACCCGGCGGGGGAGGGTACACTGAAGCTTTCTTT
TRBJ1-1	few	NA	TRBV3-1	CASSQLQGQRAAFF	TGTGCCAGCAGCCAACTACAGGGTCAACGGGCGGCTTTCTTT
TRBJ1-5	NA	NA	TRBV6-1	CASSDSGNQPQHF	TGTGCCAGCAGTGACAGTGGGAATCAGCCCCAGCATTTT
TRBJ1-1	many	NA	TRBV11-2	CASSFPGGTEAFF	TGTGCCAGCAGCTTTCCTGGAGGCACTGAAGCTTTCTTT
TRBJ2-7	NA	TRBD1	TRBV20-1	CSASGQGREQYF	TGCAGTGCTAGTGGACAGGGGCGAGAGCAGTACTTC
TRBJ2-2	few	NA	TRBV6-1	CASSEGGRDTGELFF	TGTGCCAGCAGTGAAGGGGGCCGCGACACCGGGGAGCTGTTTTTT
TRBJ2-7	few	NA	TRBV6-5	CASSLGHQYEQYF	TGTGCCAGCAGTCTGGGACACCAATACGAGCAGTACTTC
TRBJ2-5	many	NA	TRBV5-5	CASSLAGAQETQYF	TGTGCCAGCAGCTTGGCAGGGGCGCAAGAGACCCAGTACTTC
TRBJ1-2	NA	NA	TRBV12-3/TRBV12-4	CASSSRQTYTF	TGTGCCAGCAGTTCTAGACAGACGTACACCTTC
TRBJ1-4	few	NA	TRBV28	CASSRAGEKLFF	TGTGCCAGCAGCCGAGCGGGGGAAAAACTGTTTTTT
TRBJ2-1	NA	TRBD2	TRBV9	CASSSPGLGGDEQFF	TGTGCCAGCAGCTCCCCGGGACTAGGGGGAGATGAGCAGTTCTTC
TRBJ1-4	NA	TRBD1	TRBV11-2	CASSLSIQGEKLFF	TGTGCCAGCAGCTTATCTATACAGGGGGAAAAACTGTTTTTT
TRBJ1-6	NA	NA	TRBV11-2	CASSPGLTNNSPLHF	TGTGCCAGCAGCCCGGGACTGACGAATAATTCACCCCTCCACTTT
TRBJ2-3	few	NA	TRBV6-6	CASSSATSTDTQYF	TGTGCCAGCAGCTCAGCTACTAGCACAGATACGCAGTATTTT
TRBJ2-3	few	TRBD1	TRBV20-1	CSAPNRGRPDTQYF	TGCAGTGCCCCCAACAGGGGGCGACCAGATACGCAGTATTTT
TRBJ2-6	many	NA	TRBV7-9	CASSPGLNPTSGANVLTF	TGTGCCAGCAGCCCCGGACTGAACCCTACCTCTGGGGCCAACGTCCTGACTTTC
TRBJ2-1	few	NA	TRBV6-5	CASRNTVYEQFF	TGTGCCAGCAGAAACACAGTCTATGAGCAGTTCTTC
TRBJ2-1	many	NA	TRBV29-1	CSVDRGQYNEQFF	TGCAGCGTTGACAGGGGACAATACAATGAGCAGTTCTTC
TRBJ2-7	many	NA	TRBV5-1	CASSFGGQGGYEQYF	TGCGCCAGCAGCTTCGGGGGTCAGGGTGGTTACGAGCAGTACTTC
TRBJ2-7	few	TRBD1	TRBV7-2	CASSYRTGPHEQYF	TGTGCCAGCAGCTACCGGACAGGGCCACACGAGCAGTACTTC
TRBJ2-3	NA	NA	TRBV29-1	CSVRWYSTDTQYF	TGCAGCGTTCGTTGGTACAGCACAGATACGCAGTATTTT
TRBJ2-3	NA	NA	TRBV6-1	CANGGGTQYF	TGTGCCAACGGAGGGGGTACGCAGTATTTT
TRBJ2-7	few	TRBD2	TRBV7-8	CASSPPSGSLYEQYF	TGTGCCAGCAGCCCTCCTAGCGGGAGTCTCTACGAGCAGTACTTC
TRBJ2-7	many	NA	TRBV5-1	CASSSAWGYEQYF	TGCGCCAGCAGCTCGGCGTGGGGCTACGAGCAGTACTTC
TRBJ1-2	few	NA	TRBV20-1	CSASKLNTEADGYTF	TGCAGTGCTAGTAAACTTAACACCGAGGCGGATGGCTACACCTTC
TRBJ2-2	NA	NA	TRBV6-1	CASIPRPRGELFF	TGTGCCAGCATCCCCCGCCCGCGGGGGGAGCTGTTTTTT
TRBJ2-7	NA	TRBD2	TRBV10-1	CASSATSGIEQYF	TGCGCCAGCAGTGCGACTAGCGGGATCGAGCAGTACTTC
TRBJ2-3	many	NA	TRBV11-2	CASLHTDTQYF	TGTGCCAGCCTCCACACAGATACGCAGTATTTT
TRBJ2-7	NA	NA	TRBV7-9	CASSARTYEQYF	TGTGCCAGCAGCGCTCGGACCTACGAGCAGTACTTC
TRBJ2-1	NA	TRBD2	TRBV29-1	CSAQSGSTYNEQFF	TGCAGCGCCCAGAGCGGGAGTACCTACAATGAGCAGTTCTTC
TRBJ1-2	few	NA	TRBV12-3/TRBV12-4	CASSRRGERSYTF	TGTGCCAGCAGCCGCCGGGGGGAGAGGAGCTACACCTTC
TRBJ1-5	NA	NA	TRBV6-1	CASQEWGNQPQHF	TGTGCCAGCCAAGAATGGGGCAATCAGCCCCAGCATTTT
TRBJ1-1	few	NA	TRBV28	CASSPRPGTEAFF	TGTGCCAGCAGTCCCCGACCAGGGACTGAAGCTTTCTTT
TRBJ1-1	few	NA	TRBV3-1	CASSRPGATEAFF	TGTGCCAGCAGCCGGCCGGGGGCCACTGAAGCTTTCTTT
TRBJ2-7	NA	NA	TRBV4-1	CASSQGVTSVYEQYF	TGCGCCAGCAGCCAAGGAGTCACGTCGGTATACGAGCAGTACTTC
TRBJ2-5	NA	NA	TRBV6-2/TRBV6-3	CASSPKVEGETQYF	TGTGCCAGCAGTCCTAAAGTAGAAGGGGAGACCCAGTACTTC